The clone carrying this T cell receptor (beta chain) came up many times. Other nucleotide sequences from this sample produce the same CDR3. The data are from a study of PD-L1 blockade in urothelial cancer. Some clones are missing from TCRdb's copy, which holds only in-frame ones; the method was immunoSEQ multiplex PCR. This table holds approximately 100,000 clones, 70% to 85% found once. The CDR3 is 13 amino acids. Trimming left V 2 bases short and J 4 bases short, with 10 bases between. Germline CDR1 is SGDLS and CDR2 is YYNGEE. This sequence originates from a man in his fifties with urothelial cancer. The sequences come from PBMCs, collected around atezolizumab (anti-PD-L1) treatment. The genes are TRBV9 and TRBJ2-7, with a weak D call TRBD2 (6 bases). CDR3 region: CASSVGGKYEQYF. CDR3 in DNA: TGTGCCAGCAGCGTGGGCGGGAAGTACGAGCAGTACTTC.